This TCR beta chain emerged from a study of regulatory T cells in long-lasting Graves disease. Notes on the study in general: The sample size was small, and this may have reduced accuracy. Persistent-disease Graves' patients showed less TCR diversity than new cases. New patients shared 950 to 1,000 public clonotypes, fewer than the approximately 2,500 shared by persistent patients.

Time point in this sample: persistent/refractory GD, antithyroid drugs over 5 years with positive TRAb. There was RNA extracted from PBMCs, and the TCR library was made from it. Per germline, CDR1 SNHLY and CDR2 FYNNEI. This CDR3 contains 14 residues. Trimming took off 6 bases at V and 7 bases at J, with 16 bases between the two ends. This clonotype was observed many times. What it binds is not known. Arm-PCR of CDR3 regions and iRepertoire HTBI primers were the basis on which TCR beta libraries were built. MiXCR, run by TCRdb on the multiplex PCR reads, gives a single entry per CDR3 protein. Counted here are under 450,000 distinct CDR3 sequences, 20% to 25% occurring once; the ten biggest clones make up about a quarter.

The clonotype was recovered from a female donor with Graves disease. The sequencing used peripheral blood mononuclear cells (PBMCs), collected when the disease was refractory, from a patient treated with antithyroid drugs. This chain links TRBV2 with TRBJ1-5, with a possible D match to TRBD1 (6 bases). As DNA, the CDR3 is TGTGCCAGCAGGGAAACAGGGCGGTTCCAGCCCCAGCATTTT. Translating gives CASRETGRFQPQHF.